Each of the 2 T cell receptor beta chains below was sequenced from the same sample in a study of cytomegalovirus exposure and HLA in healthy donors (dated by TCRdb to 2016 to 2017). Library generation was performed with the immunoSEQ multiplex PCR assay. For the multiplex PCR, a mixture combining 60 forward primers for TCR Vbeta segments and 13 reverse primers for TCR Jbeta segments was used. The table was pulled from immuneACCESS by TCRdb, which kept in-frame rearrangements only. Such tables lose some clones; where checked, under half of the loss comes from unresolved V genes, and the rest has no known cause. The sample contains approximately 140,000 clones, 79% of them found a single time. Together, the top ten hold roughly 6.8% of the sample. The specimen sequenced was PBMCs. Receptors originate from a middle-aged man in good health and CMV-seropositive.

The chain couples TRBV27 to TRBJ1-2; D perhaps matches TRBD1 (6 bases). V was pared by 4 bases and J by 4 bases, with 10 bases between. Germline lookup yields CDR1 MNHEY and CDR2 SMNVEV (reference sequence). CDR3 size: 13 residues. This CDR3 reads CASSSGQTYGYTF. The CDR3 bases are TGTGCCAGCAGTTCAGGACAGACCTATGGCTACACCTTC.

CDR3 in amino acids: CASSRGGGSSYNEQFF. The CDR3 nucleotides read TGTGCCAGCAGCCGGGGAGGCGGGAGCTCCTACAATGAGCAGTTCTTC. V and J are TRBV11-2 and TRBJ2-1, with 7 bases aligning to TRBD2. In germline, CDR1 is SGHAT, CDR2 FQNNGV. Losses at the gene ends were 5 bases for V and 0 bases for J; bases not matched to a gene: 7. The CDR3 covers 16 residues.